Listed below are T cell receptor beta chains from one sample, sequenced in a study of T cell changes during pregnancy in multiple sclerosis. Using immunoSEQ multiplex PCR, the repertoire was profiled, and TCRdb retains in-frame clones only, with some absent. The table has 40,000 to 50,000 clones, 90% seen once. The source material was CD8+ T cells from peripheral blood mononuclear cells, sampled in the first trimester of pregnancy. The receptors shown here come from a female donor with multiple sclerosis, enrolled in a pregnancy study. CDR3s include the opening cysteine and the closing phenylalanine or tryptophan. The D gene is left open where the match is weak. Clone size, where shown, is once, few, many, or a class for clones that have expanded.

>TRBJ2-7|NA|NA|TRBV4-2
TGTGCCAGCAGCCAAGAGGAAGGAAGCGGCAAGGTCTGGGATCCTTACGAGCAGTACTTC
CASSQEEGSGKVWDPYEQYF
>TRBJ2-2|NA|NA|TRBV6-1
TGTGCCAGCAAGCCACTAGCTCCGAACACCGGGGAGCTGTTTTTT
CASKPLAPNTGELFF
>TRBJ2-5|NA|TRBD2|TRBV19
TGTGCCAGTAGTAGTGAATCGACTAGCGGGAGGGACGGGGAGACCCAGTACTTC
CASSSESTSGRDGETQYF
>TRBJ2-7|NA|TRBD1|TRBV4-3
TGCGCCAGCAGCCTCGGGACAGCATCGTACGAGCAGTACTTC
CASSLGTASYEQYF
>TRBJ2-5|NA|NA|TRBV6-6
TGTGCCAGCAGTTACTCGGTTGGGCTCCAAGAGACCCAGTACTTC
CASSYSVGLQETQYF
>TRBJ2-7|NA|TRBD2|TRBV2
TGTGCCAGCAGCGACCTCGGGGGGTCCTACGAGCAGTACTTC
CASSDLGGSYEQYF
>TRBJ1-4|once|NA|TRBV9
TGTGCCAGCAGCTTTCACGGGAGAGAGGATGAAAAACTGTTTTTT
CASSFHGREDEKLFF
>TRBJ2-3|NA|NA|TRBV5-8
TGTGCCAGCAGCGCGGACAGAGGGCCAGGGCGGTTATCCGATACGCAGTATTTT
CASSADRGPGRLSDTQYF
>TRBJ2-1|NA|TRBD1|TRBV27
TGTGCCAGCAGTCTCGACAGGGGTAATGAGCAGTTCTTC
CASSLDRGNEQFF
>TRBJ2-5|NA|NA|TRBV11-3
TGTGCCAGCAGCTTAGTCTCGGGGTTGGGGGAGACCCAGTACTTC
CASSLVSGLGETQYF
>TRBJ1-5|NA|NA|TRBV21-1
TGTGCCAGCAGCAAAGCGGGCCAGACAGGGGGTGCATGGAATCAGCCCCAGCATTTT
CASSKAGQTGGAWNQPQHF
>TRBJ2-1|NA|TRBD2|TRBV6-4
TGTGCCAGCAGTGACTCAAAAGCGGGAGGGGGGGATGAGCAGTTCTTC
CASSDSKAGGGDEQFF
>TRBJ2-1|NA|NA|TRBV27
TGTGCCAGCAGTTTGGGTAGCGGAGCCCTTTCCTTTGAGCAGTTCTTC
CASSLGSGALSFEQFF
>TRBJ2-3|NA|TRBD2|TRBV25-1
TGTGCCAGCAGTGAATTGGGACTAGTGGATACGCAGTATTTT
CASSELGLVDTQYF
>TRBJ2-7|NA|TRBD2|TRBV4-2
TGTGCCAGCAGCCAAGATGAACTAGCGGGGGCCTACGAGCAGTACTTC
CASSQDELAGAYEQYF
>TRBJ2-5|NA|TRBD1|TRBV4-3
TGCGCCAGCAGCCAAGACCGAACAGGGGTAGAGACCCAGTACTTC
CASSQDRTGVETQYF
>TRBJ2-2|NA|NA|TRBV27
TGTGCCAGCAGTGGGGAAGGACTGGCGAACACCGGGGAGCTGTTTTTT
CASSGEGLANTGELFF
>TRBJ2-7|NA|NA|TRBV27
TGTGCCAGCGTCAGCACCGGACTGGTCCCCTACGAGCAGTACTTC
CASVSTGLVPYEQYF
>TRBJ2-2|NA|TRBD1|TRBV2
TGTGCCAGCAGTTCAGGGGGCGCGGCCCCGAACACCGGGGAGCTGTTTTTT
CASSSGGAAPNTGELFF
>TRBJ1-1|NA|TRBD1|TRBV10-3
TGTGCCATCCAGGGGGATTCGGACACTGAAGCTTTCTTT
CAIQGDSDTEAFF
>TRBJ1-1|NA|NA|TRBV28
TGTGCCAGCAGCTTAAGGGGGGGTTTACCTCCTGAAGCTTTCTTT
CASSLRGGLPPEAFF
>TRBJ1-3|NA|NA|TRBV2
TGTGCCAGCCATGCTCAGGGCTCTGGAAACACCATATATTTT
CASHAQGSGNTIYF
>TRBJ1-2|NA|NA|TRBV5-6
TGTGCCAGCAGCCCGGACAGCTATGGCTACACCTTC
CASSPDSYGYTF
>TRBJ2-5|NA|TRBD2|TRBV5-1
TGCGCCAGCAGCTTGGAAGGCGGGAGGCAAGAGACCCAGTACTTC
CASSLEGGRQETQYF
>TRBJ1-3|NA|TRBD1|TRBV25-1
TGTGCCAGCAGTGTTTCCGGGACAGGGGTTTTTGGAAACACCATATATTTT
CASSVSGTGVFGNTIYF